This is a list of T cell receptor beta chains from one sample in a study of molecular identifiers for immune sequencing clone quantification. TCRdb itself ran the PCR reads through MiXCR, one entry per CDR3 protein. The sample holds tens of thousands of distinct CDR3 sequences, roughly 23% seen once. The sample comprised naive CD8+ T cells from blood, with Jurkat cell RNA spiked in. Receptors were obtained from a human donor in good health. Some libraries in this study had Jurkat cell RNA spiked in. Each CDR3 is given with its conserved first and last residue. D genes are given only for firm matches. The size field is filled for only some rows; it gives once, few, many or a size class.

>TRBJ2-3|many|.|TRBV28
TGTGCCAGCAGTTCCGCGGTCTCCTCCAACTGGGATACGCAGTATTTT
CASSSAVSSNWDTQYF
>TRBJ2-3|.|TRBD2|TRBV12-3/TRBV12-4
TGTGCCAGCAACCCTCTGGGGGCTAGCGGGCGAGATACGCAGTATTTT
CASNPLGASGRDTQYF
>TRBJ1-2|many|.|TRBV12-3/TRBV12-4
TGTGCCAGCAGTTATGGGACAATGGCTGGCTACACCTTC
CASSYGTMAGYTF
>TRBJ2-7|few|.|TRBV27
TGTGCCAGCAGTTTATGGGTGGGCGGCGACGAGCAGTACTTC
CASSLWVGGDEQYF
>TRBJ2-7|many|.|TRBV7-2
TGTGCCAGCAGCTTAGCGCTAGGGTACGAGCAGTACTTC
CASSLALGYEQYF
>TRBJ1-5|few|.|TRBV4-1
TGCGCCAGCAGCCAAGCCCCAGGGTTTAGCAATCAGCCCCAGCATTTT
CASSQAPGFSNQPQHF
>TRBJ2-7|few|.|TRBV2
TGTGCCAGCAAGGTGGGGGCGGGACAGCCCTACGAGCAGTACTTC
CASKVGAGQPYEQYF
>TRBJ2-5|many|TRBD2|TRBV10-3
TGTGCCATCAGACCGGGACTAGCGGACCAAGAGACCCAGTACTTC
CAIRPGLADQETQYF
>TRBJ1-6|few|.|TRBV2
TGTGCCAGCAGCCCAACAGGGCTCTCCCGGGACAATTCACCCCTCCACTTT
CASSPTGLSRDNSPLHF
>TRBJ2-3|many|.|TRBV29-1
TGCAGCGTTGATGTAGCTCGCCCAGATACGCAGTATTTT
CSVDVARPDTQYF
>TRBJ2-3|many|.|TRBV7-6
TGTGCCAGCAGCTTCGGGTCTTACACAGATACGCAGTATTTT
CASSFGSYTDTQYF
>TRBJ1-1|few|.|TRBV6-5
TGTGCCAGCAGTTACTCACCTGGGACCAAGAACACTGAAGCTTTCTTT
CASSYSPGTKNTEAFF
>TRBJ2-7|.|.|TRBV9
TGTGCCAGCAGCGTAGGGGGCGGAACGCGAGACTACGAGCAGTACTTC
CASSVGGGTRDYEQYF
>TRBJ2-6|many|.|TRBV7-6
TGTGCCAGCAGCTTAGAGCTGCGCCGGGCCAACGTCCTGACTTTC
CASSLELRRANVLTF
>TRBJ2-5|many|.|TRBV5-1
TGCGCCAGCAGCTTCCTAAACAAGAAAGAGACCCAGTACTTC
CASSFLNKKETQYF
>TRBJ2-2|many|.|TRBV9
TGTGCCAGCAGCGTTGCGGGGGCTAACACCGGGGAGCTGTTTTTT
CASSVAGANTGELFF
>TRBJ2-7|many|.|TRBV9
TGTGCCAGCAGCGTAGCGGACAGTTCCTACGAGCAGTACTTC
CASSVADSSYEQYF
>TRBJ2-3|.|TRBD2|TRBV19
TGTGCCAGTAGTATGGGTAGCGGGGGGGCTTATATGGATACGCAGTATTTT
CASSMGSGGAYMDTQYF
>TRBJ1-4|many|TRBD1|TRBV6-1
TGTGCCAGCAGTAACAGGGGAGGGGCTAATGAAAAACTGTTTTTT
CASSNRGGANEKLFF
>TRBJ1-1|.|.|TRBV6-2/TRBV6-3
TGTGCCAGCAGATCAACAGGGTACTACGGTGAAGCTTTCTTT
CASRSTGYYGEAFF
>TRBJ2-3|many|TRBD1|TRBV7-9
TGTGCCAGCAGCTTAGCTCCGGGACAGGGTAGCACAGATACGCAGTATTTT
CASSLAPGQGSTDTQYF
>TRBJ1-1|.|.|TRBV20-1
TGCAGTGCTATGCAGGGTGGCACTGAAGCTTTCTTT
CSAMQGGTEAFF
>TRBJ2-7|many|.|TRBV2
TGTGCGGGGGGTACCCGTGGCGGCGAGCAGTACTTC
CAGGTRGGEQYF
>TRBJ2-2|.|TRBD2|TRBV28
TGTGCCAGTAGCGGGAGGGCCTTCGGGGAGCTGTTTTTT
CASSGRAFGELFF
>TRBJ2-7|many|TRBD1|TRBV25-1
TGTGCCAGCAGTGAACCGACAGGGATAACCTACGAGCAGTACTTC
CASSEPTGITYEQYF
>TRBJ2-1|few|.|TRBV9
TGTGCCAGCAGCTCCCCCGCCTACAATGAGCAGTTCTTC
CASSSPAYNEQFF
>TRBJ2-7|many|.|TRBV4-1
TGCGCCAGCAGCCCAAAAGGTTCCGGGGGCTACGAGCAGTACTTC
CASSPKGSGGYEQYF
>TRBJ2-3|.|.|TRBV12-3/TRBV12-4
TGTGCCAGCAGTTTTTACGGAGATACGCAGTATTTT
CASSFYGDTQYF
>TRBJ2-1|.|.|TRBV6-5
TGTGCCAGCAGTTACTCGAACGATGAGCAGTTCTTC
CASSYSNDEQFF
>TRBJ1-1|few|TRBD1|TRBV10-3
TGTGCCATCAGTGCTTCGCCTGGGACAGGGCCAAACACTGAAGCTCTCTTT
CAISASPGTGPNTEALF
>TRBJ2-5|few|.|TRBV19
TGTGCCAGTAGTAAGTGGCTGCAATCGGAGACCCAGTACTTC
CASSKWLQSETQYF
>TRBJ2-7|few|.|TRBV7-8
TGTGCCAGCAGCTTAGGATTACGGGACAAGCAGTACTTC
CASSLGLRDKQYF
>TRBJ2-7|many|.|TRBV5-1
TGCGCCAGCAGCTTGGGCTGGGCCTACGAGCAGTACTTC
CASSLGWAYEQYF
>TRBJ2-1|once|TRBD2|TRBV19
TGTGCCAGTAGTATCTTACTAGCGGATTACAATGAGCAGTTCTTC
CASSILLADYNEQFF
>TRBJ1-1|many|.|TRBV5-1
TGCGCCAGCAGCTCCATTGCGGATGAAGCTTTCTTT
CASSSIADEAFF
>TRBJ2-3|.|TRBD2|TRBV19
TGTGCCAGTAGTAATTCGGCTAGCGGGCCCCCCACAGATACGCAGTATTTT
CASSNSASGPPTDTQYF
>TRBJ1-3|.|.|TRBV4-3
TGCGCCAGCAGCCAAGACGGGACGTCTGGAAACACCATATATTTT
CASSQDGTSGNTIYF
>TRBJ2-3|.|TRBD2|TRBV5-4
TGTGCCAGCAGCTTGAGGGTTTGGGGGGAGGGCCGTACAGATACGCAGTATTTT
CASSLRVWGEGRTDTQYF
>TRBJ2-7|.|.|TRBV19
TGTGCCAGTAGTACCTTGGGTCCGGACGGCGTCTACGAGCAGTACTTC
CASSTLGPDGVYEQYF
>TRBJ1-6|few|.|TRBV7-9
TGTGCCAGCAGCTCAGAGGAGACCGTGGGGGAGCACCACTTT
CASSSEETVGEHHF
>TRBJ1-1|many|.|TRBV4-3
TGCGCCAGCAGCCAAGATCTGGGGACTTCCCATGAAGCTTTCTTT
CASSQDLGTSHEAFF
>TRBJ2-7|.|.|TRBV20-1
TGCAGTGCTGGAGATGGTGAGAGCTCCTACGAGCAGTACTTC
CSAGDGESSYEQYF
>TRBJ2-1|few|.|TRBV19
TGTGCCAGTAGTATAGGCCCGTTGGTAGCCTACAATGAGCAGTTCTTC
CASSIGPLVAYNEQFF
>TRBJ2-7|many|.|TRBV7-2
TGTGCCAGCAGCTCGTCCGCGGGACTCTACTACGAGCAGTACTTC
CASSSSAGLYYEQYF
>TRBJ1-1|few|TRBD1|TRBV11-2
TGTGCCAGCAGCTCTGGGACAGGGGCGATAAACACTGAAGCTTTCTTT
CASSSGTGAINTEAFF
>TRBJ2-3|many|TRBD1|TRBV12-3/TRBV12-4
TGTGCCAGCAGTCCCTCCGGGACAGGGATGCCAGATACGCAGTATTTT
CASSPSGTGMPDTQYF
>TRBJ2-7|.|TRBD2|TRBV6-2/TRBV6-3
TGTGCCAGCAGCTATGGGACTAGAGGTTCCTACGAGCAGTACTTC
CASSYGTRGSYEQYF
>TRBJ2-3|few|.|TRBV5-5
TGTGCCAGCAGGGGGAGCGACACAGATACGCAGTATTTT
CASRGSDTDTQYF
>TRBJ2-1|many|TRBD2|TRBV27
TGTGCCAGCAGTTTATTACTAGCGGGAGGGCCAAGGAATGAGCAGTTCTTC
CASSLLLAGGPRNEQFF
>TRBJ2-1|few|.|TRBV20-1
TGCAGTGCTAGAGGGCGGATGGACAAGTACTCCTACAATGAGCAGTTCTTC
CSARGRMDKYSYNEQFF